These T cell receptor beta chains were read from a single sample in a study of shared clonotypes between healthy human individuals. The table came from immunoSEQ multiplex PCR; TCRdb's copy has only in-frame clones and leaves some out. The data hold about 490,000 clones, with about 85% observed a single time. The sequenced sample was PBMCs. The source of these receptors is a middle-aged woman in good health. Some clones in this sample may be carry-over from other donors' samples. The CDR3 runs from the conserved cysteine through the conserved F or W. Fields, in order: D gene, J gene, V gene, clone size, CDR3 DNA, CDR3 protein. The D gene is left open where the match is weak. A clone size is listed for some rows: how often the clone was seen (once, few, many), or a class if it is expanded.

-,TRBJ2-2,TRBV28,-,TGTGCCAGCAGTGACCCAAACACCGGGGAGCTGTTTTTT,CASSDPNTGELFF
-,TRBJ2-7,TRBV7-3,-,TGTGCCAGCAGCTTATACAGCTCCTACGAGCAGTACTTC,CASSLYSSYEQYF
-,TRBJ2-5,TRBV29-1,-,TGCAGCGTTGAATCGCAGGGTGAGACCCAGTACTTC,CSVESQGETQYF
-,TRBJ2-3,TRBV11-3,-,TGTGCCAGCAGCTTAGGTGGGGCAGGTTCCACAGATACGCAGTATTTT,CASSLGGAGSTDTQYF
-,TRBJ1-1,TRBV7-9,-,TGTGCCAGCAGCCCAAGAGTCGGGGGTAAGAGTGAAGCTTTCTTT,CASSPRVGGKSEAFF
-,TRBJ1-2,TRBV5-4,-,TGTGCCAGCAGCTTGATAGGGGACGATAACTATGGCTACACCTTC,CASSLIGDDNYGYTF
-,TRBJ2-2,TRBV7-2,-,TGTGCCAGCAGCTTATGGCACCAATCCGGGGAGCTGTTTTTT,CASSLWHQSGELFF
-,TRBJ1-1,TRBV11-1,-,TGTGCCAGCAGCTTGGAGGACTACACTGAAGCTTTCTTT,CASSLEDYTEAFF
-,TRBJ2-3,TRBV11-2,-,TGTGCCAGCAGCCTGACGGGCGGGGGCCCTACCTTAGTGACGCAGTATTTT,CASSLTGGGPTLVTQYF
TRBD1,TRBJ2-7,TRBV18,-,TGTGCCAGCTCACCACTGGGACAGGCCTACGAGCAGTACTTC,CASSPLGQAYEQYF
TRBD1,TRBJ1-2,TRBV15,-,TGTGCCACCAGCCGAGACAGGGGCGGCTACACCTTC,CATSRDRGGYTF
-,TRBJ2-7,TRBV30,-,TGTGCCTGGAGTGTTAAGGGAACCTACGAGCAGTACTTC,CAWSVKGTYEQYF
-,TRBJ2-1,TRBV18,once,TGTGCCAGCTCACCGTTGGTGGGGGGCTACAATGAGCAGTTCTTC,CASSPLVGGYNEQFF
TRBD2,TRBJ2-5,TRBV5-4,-,TGTGCCAGCAGCCCCATGGTAGCGGGATATCGTGAGACCCAGTACTTC,CASSPMVAGYRETQYF
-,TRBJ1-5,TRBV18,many,TGTGCCAGCCAACAGGGAACCGATCAGCCCCAGCATTTT,CASQQGTDQPQHF
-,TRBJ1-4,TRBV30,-,TGTGCCTGGAGTGGGCACACAACTAATGAAAAACTGTTTTTT,CAWSGHTTNEKLFF
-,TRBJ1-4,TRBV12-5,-,TGTGCTAGTGGTTTGTCCCCCCCAACGCGAGGGGCCCCAACAGCAACTAATGAAAAACTGTTTTTT,CASGLSPPTRGAPTATNEKLFF
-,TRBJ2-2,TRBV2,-,TGTGCCAGCAGTAGGAGGGGGAACACCGGGGAGCTGTTTTTT,CASSRRGNTGELFF
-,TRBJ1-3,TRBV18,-,TGTGCCAGCTCACCCCCGGTAGGTCCTGGAAACACCATATATTTT,CASSPPVGPGNTIYF
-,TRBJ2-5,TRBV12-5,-,TGTGCTAGTGGTTTGAACGGGGAACGGGGCCAGTACTTC,CASGLNGERGQYF
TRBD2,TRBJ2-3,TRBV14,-,TGTGCCAGCAGCCCACTTAGGACTAGCGGGAGTGCAGATACGCAGTATTTT,CASSPLRTSGSADTQYF
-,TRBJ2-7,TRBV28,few,TGTGCCAGCAGGCCCACCGGGACCCCCTACGAGCAGTACTTC,CASRPTGTPYEQYF